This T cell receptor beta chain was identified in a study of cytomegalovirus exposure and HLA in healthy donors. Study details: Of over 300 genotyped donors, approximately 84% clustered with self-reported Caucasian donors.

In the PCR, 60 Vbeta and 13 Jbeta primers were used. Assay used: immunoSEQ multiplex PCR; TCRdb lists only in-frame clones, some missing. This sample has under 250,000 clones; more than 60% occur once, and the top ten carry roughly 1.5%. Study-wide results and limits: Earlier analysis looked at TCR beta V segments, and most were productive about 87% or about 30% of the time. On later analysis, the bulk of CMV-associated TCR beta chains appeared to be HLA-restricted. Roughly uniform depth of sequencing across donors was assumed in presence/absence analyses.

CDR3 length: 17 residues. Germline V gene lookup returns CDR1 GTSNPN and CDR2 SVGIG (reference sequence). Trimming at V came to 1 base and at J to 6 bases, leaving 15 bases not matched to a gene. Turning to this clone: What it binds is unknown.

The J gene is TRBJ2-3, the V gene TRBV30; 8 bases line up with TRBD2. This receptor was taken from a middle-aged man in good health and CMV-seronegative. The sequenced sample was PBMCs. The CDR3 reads CAWSGRGASGTRDTQYF. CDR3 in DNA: TGTGCCTGGAGTGGGAGGGGGGCAAGCGGGACTAGGGATACGCAGTATTTT.